Detailed here is one TCR beta chain. It has no known antigen specificity. It has no much larger one-base neighbor in the sample; base qualities were not kept. The sequencing machine was an Illumina HiSeq 2500. TCR beta libraries were prepared by quantitative 5'-RACE with molecular barcodes. On the authors' methods: A new computational method, built on a probabilistic model of VDJ rearrangement, was used to identify disease-linked TCR variants. TCRdb redid the processing of the public reads, applying fastp at Q25 and MiXCR, and retained in-frame beta chains. Rows with one shared CDR3 protein collapse into an entry with the most common genes and DNA. These V and J calls rely on TCRdb rather than the paper's analysis. Within this sample are roughly 200,000 distinct CDR3 sequences, with about 26% of them counted one time only. Less than 8.5% of the sample is taken by the ten largest. This sample is part of a study of CD8 T cells in ankylosing spondylitis (dated by TCRdb to about 2017). In the study overall: The study set out to find disease-linked TCR variants by profiling T cell receptor beta repertoires in ankylosing spondylitis patients and healthy donors. Peripheral blood was sampled, and synovial fluid was additionally collected from ankylosing spondylitis patients. In total, the full study cohort was made up of nearly 110 healthy donors and 20 to 25 ankylosing spondylitis patients. Points the paper makes about the study in general: The disease-linked clones were reported as significantly enriched in matched synovial fluid samples from ankylosing spondylitis patients. Some motif variants had previously been reported in the synovial fluid and blood of reactive arthritis patients, which suggests shared mechanisms of disease initiation. A TCR beta motif of about eight highly homologous amino acid variants appeared characteristic of blood from ankylosing spondylitis patients. In peripheral blood, the disease-linked clones were found at relatively low frequencies and had a CD8+ phenotype.

Trimming costs V 4 bases and J 2 bases, and their ends lie 17 bases apart. The germline V gene yields SGHRS for CDR1 and YFSETQ for CDR2. From cysteine to phenylalanine, the CDR3 is 16 amino acids long. Only the CDR3 DNA stays, 48 bases, in frame from base 1. The rearrangement combines TRBV5-1 with TRBJ2-3, with TRBD2 as a weak D call on 7 bases. The receptor's source is a male donor with ankylosing spondylitis or in good health (not recorded which). Input material: blood, either unsorted or a sorted T cell fraction (not recorded which). The CDR3 region reads CASSLWGGADTDTQYF. In nucleotide form, the sequence is TGCGCCAGCAGCCTATGGGGGGGGGCGGACACAGATACGCAGTATTTT. The entire variable domain, with the stretches around the CDR3 drawn from the reference TRBV5-1 and TRBJ2-3 proteins, is KAGVTQTPRYLIKTRGQQVTLSCSPISGHRSVSWYQQTPGQGLQFLFEYFSETQRNKGNFPGRFSGRQFSNSRSEMNVSTLELGDSALYLCASSLWGGADTDTQYFGPGTRLTVL.